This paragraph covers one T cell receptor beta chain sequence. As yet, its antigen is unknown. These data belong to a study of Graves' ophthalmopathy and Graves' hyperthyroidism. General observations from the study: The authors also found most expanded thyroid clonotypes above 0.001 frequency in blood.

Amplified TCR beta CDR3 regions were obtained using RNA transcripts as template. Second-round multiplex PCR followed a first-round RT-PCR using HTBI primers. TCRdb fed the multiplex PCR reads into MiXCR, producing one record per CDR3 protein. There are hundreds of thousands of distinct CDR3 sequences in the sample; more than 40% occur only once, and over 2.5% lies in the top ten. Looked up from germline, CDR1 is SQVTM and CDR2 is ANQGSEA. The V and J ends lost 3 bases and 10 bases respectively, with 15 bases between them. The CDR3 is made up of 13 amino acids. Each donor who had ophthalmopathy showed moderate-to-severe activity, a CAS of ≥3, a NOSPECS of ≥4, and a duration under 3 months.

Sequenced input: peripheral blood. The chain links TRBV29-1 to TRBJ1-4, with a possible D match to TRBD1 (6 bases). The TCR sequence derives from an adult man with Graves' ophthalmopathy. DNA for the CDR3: TGCAGCGTTGAGCCCCCCTTGACAGGAAAACTGTTTTTT. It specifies CSVEPPLTGKLFF. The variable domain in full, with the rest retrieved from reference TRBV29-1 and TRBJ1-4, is SAVISQKPSRDICQRGTSLTIQCQVDSQVTMMFWYRQQPGQSLTLIATANQGSEATYESGFVIDKFPISRPNLTFSTLTVSNMSPEDSSIYLCSVEPPLTGKLFFGSGTQLSVL.